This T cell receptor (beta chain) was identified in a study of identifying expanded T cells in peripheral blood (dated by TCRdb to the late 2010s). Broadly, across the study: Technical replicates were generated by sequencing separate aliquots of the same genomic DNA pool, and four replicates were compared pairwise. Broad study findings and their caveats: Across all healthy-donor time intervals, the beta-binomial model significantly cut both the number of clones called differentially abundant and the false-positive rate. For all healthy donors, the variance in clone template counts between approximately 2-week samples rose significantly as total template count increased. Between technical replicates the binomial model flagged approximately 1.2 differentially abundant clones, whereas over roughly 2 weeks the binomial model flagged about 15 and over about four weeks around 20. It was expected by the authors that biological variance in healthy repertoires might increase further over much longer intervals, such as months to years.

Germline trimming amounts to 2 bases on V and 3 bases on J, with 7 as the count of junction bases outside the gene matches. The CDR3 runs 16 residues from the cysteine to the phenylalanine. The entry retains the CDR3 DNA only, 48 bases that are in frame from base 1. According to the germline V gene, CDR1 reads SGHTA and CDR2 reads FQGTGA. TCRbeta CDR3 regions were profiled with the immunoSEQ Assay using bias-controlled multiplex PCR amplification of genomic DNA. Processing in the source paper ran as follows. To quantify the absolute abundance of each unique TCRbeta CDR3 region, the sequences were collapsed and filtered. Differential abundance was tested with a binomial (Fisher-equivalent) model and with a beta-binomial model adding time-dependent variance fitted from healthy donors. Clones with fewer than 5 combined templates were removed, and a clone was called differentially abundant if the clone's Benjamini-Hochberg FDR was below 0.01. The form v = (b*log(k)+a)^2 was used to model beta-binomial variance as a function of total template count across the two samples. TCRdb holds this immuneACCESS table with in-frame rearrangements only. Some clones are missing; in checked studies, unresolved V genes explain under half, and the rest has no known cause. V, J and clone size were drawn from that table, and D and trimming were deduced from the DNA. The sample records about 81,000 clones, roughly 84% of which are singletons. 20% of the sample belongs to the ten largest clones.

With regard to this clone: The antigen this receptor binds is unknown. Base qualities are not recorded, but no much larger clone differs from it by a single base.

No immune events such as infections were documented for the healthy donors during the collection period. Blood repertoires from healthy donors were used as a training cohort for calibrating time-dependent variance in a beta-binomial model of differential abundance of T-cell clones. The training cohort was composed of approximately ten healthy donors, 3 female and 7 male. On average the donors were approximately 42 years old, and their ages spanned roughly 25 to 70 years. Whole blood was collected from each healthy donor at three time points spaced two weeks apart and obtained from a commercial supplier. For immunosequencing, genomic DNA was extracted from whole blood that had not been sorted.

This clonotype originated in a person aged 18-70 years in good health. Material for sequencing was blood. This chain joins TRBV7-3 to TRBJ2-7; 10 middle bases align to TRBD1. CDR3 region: CASSLLWDRGHYEQYF. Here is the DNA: TGTGCCAGCAGCTTACTCTGGGACAGGGGTCACTACGAGCAGTACTTC.